The 4 T cell receptor beta chains below come from one sample, sequenced in a study of T cell responses to AZD1222 COVID-19 vaccine. Sequencing used immunoSEQ multiplex PCR; TCRdb keeps in-frame clones, though not all of them. The sample table sets out about 140,000 clones. The sequenced material came from peripheral blood. The receptors were gathered from an adult in good health.

This chain uses TRBV15 with TRBJ1-5; 8 nucleotides agree with TRBD1. V shed 5 bases, J shed 7 bases, and the junction held 10 bases outside the gene matches. The CDR3 covers 15 residues. Per germline, CDR1 LNHNV and CDR2 YYDKDF (reference sequence). CDR3 residues: CATSVYRGFGQPQHF. The CDR3 nucleotides read TGTGCCACCAGCGTATACAGGGGGTTCGGGCAGCCCCAGCATTTT. Using reference TRBV15 and TRBJ1-5 for the parts outside the CDR3, the full variable domain is DAMVIQNPRYQVTQFGKPVTLSCSQTLNHNVMYWYQQKSSQAPKLLFHYYDKDFNNEADTPDNFQSRRPNTSFCFLDIRSPGLGDTAMYLCATSVYRGFGQPQHFGDGTRLSIL.

The chain links TRBV19 to TRBJ2-1, with D perhaps TRBD1 (5 bases). CDR1 and CDR2 (germline): LNHDA, SQIVND (reference sequence). This CDR3 contains 16 residues. V gave up 7 bases and J gave up 5 bases, with 21 bases separating them. This CDR3 reads CASTRQGKSPNNEQFF. CDR3 nucleotide sequence: TGTGCCAGTACTAGGCAGGGAAAGTCCCCTAACAATGAGCAGTTCTTC.

The J gene is TRBJ2-5, the V gene TRBV6-2 or TRBV6-3; TRBD2 agrees at 12 bases. The CDR3 runs 16 residues. Germline CDR1 and CDR2: MNHEY and SVGEGT. V lost 0 bases to trimming and J lost 5 bases; unmatched junction nucleotides: 4. The CDR3 loop is CASSYSLAGGRETQYF. The DNA for the CDR3 is TGTGCCAGCAGTTACTCCCTAGCGGGGGGGAGGGAGACCCAGTACTTC.

The CDR3 reads CASSQVPGQGTSSGNTIYF. The DNA for the CDR3 is TGCGCCAGCAGCCAAGTCCCGGGACAGGGGACCAGCTCTGGAAACACCATATATTTT. The chain couples TRBV4-1 to TRBJ1-3, with 10 nucleotides matching TRBD1. The germline V gene encodes CDR1 MGHRA and CDR2 YSYEKL. This CDR3 has 19 residues. The J segment lost 0 bases and the V segment lost 1 base, leaving 9 bases of the junction unmatched.